Listed below are T cell receptor beta chains from one sample, sequenced in a study of beta chain features in type 1 diabetes. TCRdb's table, derived via immunoSEQ multiplex PCR, lists solely in-frame clones and lacks some. The sample shows approximately 250,000 clones, roughly a tenth of them seen only once. Sequenced sample: naive CD4+ T cells from blood. The source is a man aged 30-40 years with type 1 diabetes. Both conserved end residues are part of each CDR3. The D gene is left open where the match is weak. Clone size is given for some rows only: seen once, a few or many times, or a class if the clone is expanded.

J,V,size,D,CDR3,DNA
TRBJ2-5,TRBV6-5,NA,NA,CASSTHPGTQYF,TGTGCCAGCAGTACCCACCCGGGGACCCAGTACTTC
TRBJ2-7,TRBV5-4,few,NA,CASSLTGSSYEQYF,TGTGCCAGCAGCTTGACAGGTAGCTCCTACGAGCAGTACTTC
TRBJ2-5,TRBV2,NA,NA,CASSEARGRETQYF,TGTGCCAGCAGTGAAGCGCGGGGCAGGGAGACCCAGTACTTC
TRBJ2-7,TRBV6-5,few,NA,CASSYSNRVSSYEQYF,TGTGCCAGCAGTTACTCGAATCGTGTGAGCTCCTACGAGCAGTACTTC
TRBJ2-3,TRBV5-8,NA,NA,CASSTEGQSSTDTQYF,TGTGCCAGCAGCACGGAGGGACAGTCTAGCACAGATACGCAGTATTTT
TRBJ1-5,TRBV7-2,NA,NA,CASSPSPGARPQHF,TGTGCCAGCAGCCCCAGCCCTGGGGCCCGGCCCCAGCATTTT
TRBJ1-5,TRBV28,NA,NA,CASSSPPVADQPQHF,TGTGCCAGCAGTTCCCCGCCTGTGGCGGATCAGCCCCAGCATTTT
TRBJ2-5,TRBV7-7,few,TRBD2,CASSPGLEETQYF,TGTGCTAGCAGCCCCGGACTAGAAGAGACCCAGTACTTC
TRBJ2-7,TRBV11-3,NA,NA,CASSLGAPYEQYF,TGTGCCAGCAGCTTAGGCGCACCCTACGAGCAGTACTTC
TRBJ1-5,TRBV28,NA,NA,CASSLPDSLIQPQHF,TGTGCCAGCAGTTTGCCGGACAGTCTAATTCAGCCCCAGCATTTT
TRBJ1-3,TRBV19,NA,NA,CASSLRESSGNTIYF,TGTGCCAGTAGTCTCCGGGAATCCTCTGGAAACACCATATATTTT
TRBJ1-6,TRBV4-2,NA,NA,CASSQDYRANSPLHF,TGTGCCAGCAGCCAAGATTACAGGGCTAATTCACCCCTCCACTTT
TRBJ1-1,TRBV5-1,NA,NA,CASSLKAGMNTEAFF,TGCGCCAGCAGCTTGAAGGCCGGGATGAACACTGAAGCTTTCTTT
TRBJ1-4,TRBV29-1,few,NA,CSVAATNEKLFF,TGCAGCGTCGCGGCAACTAATGAAAAACTGTTTTTT
TRBJ1-1,TRBV7-9,few,NA,CASSLGTVQPEAFF,TGTGCCAGCAGCTTAGGGACAGTACAGCCTGAAGCTTTCTTT
TRBJ2-4,TRBV2,few,TRBD2,CASRDRGDIQYF,TGTGCCAGCCGGGACCGGGGGGACATTCAGTACTTC
TRBJ2-7,TRBV2,few,TRBD2,CASSSASGAEQYF,TGTGCCAGCAGCTCCGCTAGCGGGGCCGAGCAGTACTTC
TRBJ2-1,TRBV5-1,few,TRBD2,CASSLTSGVPHEQFF,TGCGCCAGCAGCCTGACTAGCGGGGTACCCCATGAGCAGTTCTTC
TRBJ2-5,TRBV18,few,TRBD1,CASSPSTGTVETQYF,TGTGCCAGCTCACCCTCCACCGGGACAGTAGAGACCCAGTACTTC
TRBJ1-1,TRBV2,NA,NA,CASSGQGGTEAFF,TGTGCCAGCAGTGGGCAGGGAGGCACTGAAGCTTTCTTT
TRBJ2-2,TRBV7-9,NA,NA,CASSSGTGNTGELFF,TGTGCCAGCAGCTCGGGGACTGGGAACACCGGGGAGCTGTTTTTT